Given below is one T cell receptor beta chain in context. This record comes from a study of siplizumab effects on memory and regulatory T cells. The method was immunoSEQ multiplex PCR; TCRdb's version includes in-frame clones alone and lacks a portion of them. The sample carries around 100,000 clones, around nine tenths recorded once. This clonotype was obtained from a human donor in good health. The sequencing input was non-Treg CD4+ T cells sorted from blood.

CDR3 coding DNA: TGTGCCAGCAGCCATAACTCTCCACCCGTGGCCGGGGAGCTGTTTTTT. The encoded protein is CASSHNSPPVAGELFF. The V gene is TRBV4-2, the J gene TRBJ2-2; D not certain. Germline V gives CDR1 LGHNA, CDR2 YNFKEQ. Trimming pared 3 bases from V and 6 bases from J, leaving 17 bases between. The CDR3 contains 16 residues.